Listed below are T cell receptor beta chains from one sample, sequenced in a study of early T cells in non-severe SARS-CoV-2 infection. One entry per CDR3 protein results from TCRdb running MiXCR on the 5' RACE reads. Altogether 69,000 or so distinct CDR3 sequences are present, 3.5% to 6% being singletons, with the ten largest covering roughly 3.9%. Here the sequenced sample was whole blood, taken at baseline. The receptors stem from an adult who was a healthcare worker with PCR-confirmed SARS-CoV-2 infection or an uninfected control (not recorded which). The donor label of this sample is uncertain. Both conserved end residues are part of each CDR3. The order of the fields is CDR3 length, J gene, clone size, D gene, V gene, CDR3 protein, CDR3 DNA. A D gene is named only where the DNA matches it firmly. Part of the rows lack a size; the others show once, few, many or a class for expanded clones.

>12|TRBJ1-2|many|TRBD1|TRBV29-1
CSVGGQGYGYTF
TGCAGCGTTGGGGGACAGGGCTATGGCTACACCTTC
>13|TRBJ2-3|many|TRBD1|TRBV6-5
CASSSWTGGGQYF
TGTGCCAGCAGTTCGTGGACAGGGGGCGGGCAGTATTTT
>17|TRBJ1-1|-|-|TRBV5-1
CASSLGDGLRRGTEAFF
TGCGCCAGCAGCTTGGGGGACGGACTTCGACGTGGCACTGAAGCTTTCTTT
>15|TRBJ2-2|few|-|TRBV7-9
CASSLFGSNTGELFF
TGTGCCAGCAGCTTATTCGGGTCGAACACCGGGGAGCTGTTTTTT
>15|TRBJ1-2|-|TRBD1|TRBV11-2
CASSLVMTGDYGYTF
TGTGCCAGCAGCTTAGTAATGACAGGGGACTATGGCTACACCTTC
>15|TRBJ2-3|many|-|TRBV6-1
CASSEGTPSTDTQYF
TGTGCCAGCAGTGAAGGGACGCCTAGCACAGATACGCAGTATTTT
>14|TRBJ1-2|many|-|TRBV4-3
CASSQDRTGTGYTF
TGCGCCAGCAGCCAAGATCGTACAGGGACAGGCTACACCTTC
>16|TRBJ1-2|few|TRBD1|TRBV7-6
CASSLDGQGLFYGYTF
TGTGCCAGCAGCTTAGACGGACAGGGACTTTTCTATGGCTACACCTTC
>12|TRBJ2-7|many|-|TRBV20-1
CSARVPNKEQYF
TGCAGTGCTAGAGTCCCCAATAAAGAGCAGTACTTC
>13|TRBJ2-2|many|-|TRBV12-3/TRBV12-4
CASSPQGTGELFF
TGTGCCAGCAGTCCACAGGGAACCGGGGAGCTGTTTTTT
>15|TRBJ2-4|-|-|TRBV11-2
CASSLDLTAKNIQYF
TGTGCCAGCAGCTTAGACTTGACAGCCAAAAACATTCAGTACTTC